This T cell receptor (beta chain) derives from a study of T cells in Graves' hyperthyroidism and ophthalmopathy. Broader study findings: Progression to ophthalmopathy was predicted a median of 6.5 months early.

CDR3 length: 14 amino acids. Germline assignment: CDR1 MNHEY and CDR2 SMNVEV (reference sequence). V was cut by 7 bases and J by 3 bases, with 15 bases left in between. The table lists this clonotype with a few counts. Its antigen is unknown. Authors of the study amplified TCR beta CDR3 regions from RNA transcripts. In the first-round RT-PCR of the TCR CDR3, the HTBI primer set was used. TCRdb re-analysed the multiplex PCR reads in MiXCR, keeping a single row per CDR3 protein. The sample lists 700,000 or so distinct CDR3 sequences; roughly 15% were seen once. This receptor was taken from a man aged 18 to 30 with Graves' hyperthyroidism. Sequencing was performed on blood. V usage is TRBV27 and J usage is TRBJ1-1; D gene uncertain. Written as DNA, the CDR3 is TGTGCCAGCAACTTGCGGGCTGGGGACACTGAAGCTTTCTTT. The encoded protein is CASNLRAGDTEAFF.